This T cell receptor beta chain originates from a study of T cell responses to AZD1222 COVID-19 vaccine. Notes on the study in general: Seropositive at baseline were only six or seven AZD1222 recipients. Increased Spike-specific TCR breadth and depth were observed after two AZD1222 doses. Mostly white British, mostly female donors; authors suggested clonal diversity may be underestimated. None of the repertoires were sampled until the peak T cell response had passed.

V lost 4 bases, J lost 5 bases, and 6 bases stayed unmatched. CDR3 length: 15 amino acids. CDR1 is LGHDT and CDR2 is YNNKEL in the germline V gene (reference sequence). With regard to this clone: The antigen is undetermined.

Data came from immunoSEQ multiplex PCR; TCRdb stores just in-frame clones and leaves some out. The sample lists around 160,000 clones; 82% were seen once. The V and J genes are TRBV3-1 (or the pseudogene TRBV3-2) and TRBJ2-5, with TRBD1 matching 11 bases. Specimen: peripheral blood, collected on day 0 of MenACWY control vaccination. The sequence was obtained from an adult in good health. This CDR3 is CASSRGDRGSETQYF. DNA for the CDR3: TGTGCCAGCAGCCGAGGGGACAGGGGGTCCGAGACCCAGTACTTC.